What follows describes a single T cell receptor (beta chain). This sample was included in a study of T cells in Graves' hyperthyroidism and ophthalmopathy. Germline loops: CDR1 MNHNS, CDR2 SASEGT. V was cut by 6 bases and J by 0 bases, with 12 bases left in between. The CDR3 has 15 residues. Amplified TCR beta CDR3 regions derived from RNA transcripts. The HTBI primer set was used in a first-round RT-PCR of the TCR CDR3. TCRdb called the multiplex PCR reads again in MiXCR, with one record for every CDR3 protein. The table has around 350,000 distinct CDR3 sequences, about 20% seen once. This chain uses TRBV6-1 with TRBJ2-4, with D possibly matching TRBD2 (6 bases). The source is a woman aged 18-29 years with Graves' hyperthyroidism. Sequences were obtained from blood. CDR3 in DNA: TGTGCCAGCAGGGAAATGGAGGGAGCCAAAAACATTCAGTACTTC. Protein: CASREMEGAKNIQYF.